These 23 T cell receptor beta chains were all obtained from the same sample, sequenced in a study of cytomegalovirus exposure and HLA in healthy donors. Primers: 60 Vbeta forward and 13 Jbeta reverse. The assay was immunoSEQ multiplex PCR, and TCRdb's table has in-frame clones only and misses some. The data show fewer than 250,000 clones, over 75% seen once. Source material: PBMCs. All receptors derive from a woman between 50 and 59 years old in good health and CMV-seropositive.

This chain connects TRBV19 to TRBJ1-5; TRBD1 is a possible D gene (5 bases). The germline CDR1 and CDR2 sequences are LNHDA and SQIVND (reference sequence). The CDR3 consists of 14 residues. Trimming pared 4 bases from V and 2 bases from J, leaving 9 bases between. This CDR3 reads CASSTSGRNQPQHF. The CDR3 nucleotides read TGTGCCAGTAGTACGTCAGGGCGCAATCAGCCCCAGCATTTT.

Note on this clone: Distinct nucleotide sequences in the sample also encode this CDR3. V and J are TRBV5-6 and TRBJ1-2; no reliable D call. Germline loops: CDR1 SGHDT, CDR2 YYEEEE. The CDR3 totals 12 residues. V was pared by 0 bases and J by 8 bases, with 8 bases between. The DNA of the CDR3 is TGTGCCAGCAGCTTGGGTGGGCTCGGCTACACCTTC. Translating gives CASSLGGLGYTF. The full variable domain, completed using reference TRBV5-6 and TRBJ1-2, is DAGVTQSPTHLIKTRGQQVTLRCSPKSGHDTVSWYQQALGQGPQFIFQYYEEEERQRGNFPDRFSGHQFPNYSSELNVNALLLGDSALYLCASSLGGLGYTFGSGTRLTVV.

The rearrangement joins TRBV28 to TRBJ1-2, with D unclear. Trimming stripped 2 bases from V and 8 bases from J, with 12 bases between. The CDR3 is 13 residues long. CDR1 is MDHEN and CDR2 is SYDVKM in the germline V gene. The CDR3 DNA reads TGTGCCAGCAGTTTACTAGAGACGCAGGGCTACACCTTC. Protein product: CASSLLETQGYTF.

The chain uses TRBV4-2 and TRBJ2-7, with 8 bases fitting TRBD1. Germline CDR1 reads LGHNA; CDR2 reads YNFKEQ. Trimming removed 0 bases from V and 2 bases from J; junction bases left unmatched: 6. This CDR3 region has 16 residues. CDR3 nucleotides: TGTGCCAGCAGCCAAGATTTTGGACAGGGCACCTACGAGCAGTACTTC. Translation: CASSQDFGQGTYEQYF.

This clone came up once. The chain has TRBV5-6 and TRBJ2-3; D is undetermined. The V and J ends lost 3 bases and 1 base respectively, with 12 bases between them. This CDR3 is 15 amino acids long. The germline CDR1 and CDR2 sequences are SGHDT and YYEEEE. The CDR3 DNA sequence: TGTGCCAGCAGCTCCCTCGACTCTCGCACAGATACGCAGTATTTT. This encodes CASSSLDSRTDTQYF.

This clone was found a few times. The genes are TRBV5-1 and TRBJ2-1, with D hard to call. V was pared by 6 bases and J by 10 bases, with 23 bases between. The CDR3 has 15 amino acids. CDR1 and CDR2 (germline): SGHRS, YFSETQ. DNA of the CDR3: TGCGCCAGCACCCTTCAACAACCAAGCGATTTGGAGCAGTTCTTC. Protein sequence: CASTLQQPSDLEQFF. The whole variable domain, filled in from reference TRBV5-1 and TRBJ2-1, reads KAGVTQTPRYLIKTRGQQVTLSCSPISGHRSVSWYQQTPGQGLQFLFEYFSETQRNKGNFPGRFSGRQFSNSRSEMNVSTLELGDSALYLCASTLQQPSDLEQFFGPGTRLTVL.

The rearrangement joins TRBV28 to TRBJ2-1; 8 bases fit TRBD2. The CDR3 has 15 residues. The V and J ends lost 3 bases and 7 bases, in that order; junction bases with no gene match: 8. The germline V gene has CDR1 MDHEN and CDR2 SYDVKM. CDR3 sequence: CASSLAGGASNEQFF. DNA of the CDR3: TGTGCCAGCAGTTTGGCCGGGGGGGCGTCGAATGAGCAGTTCTTC.

The chain combines TRBV5-1 with TRBJ2-3; TRBD1 matches 9 bases. The trim removed 1 base at V and 14 bases at J, leaving 14 bases unmatched. CDR3 length: 15 amino acids. Germline-derived CDR1 and CDR2 are SGHRS and YFSETQ. CDR3 bases: TGCGCCAGCAGCTTGCAGGGTACAATGGGACAGGGCTTGTATTTT. Its protein is CASSLQGTMGQGLYF.

V is TRBV19 and J is TRBJ1-1, with D unclear. Germline V CDR1 and CDR2: LNHDA, SQIVND (reference sequence). The CDR3 runs to 14 residues. Between the trimmed V and J ends, which lost 3 bases and 1 base, there was a span of 9 bases. This CDR3 reads CASSMARGNTEAFF. CDR3 nucleotides: TGTGCCAGTAGTATGGCGAGAGGGAACACTGAAGCTTTCTTT.

The chain recombines TRBV5-6 with TRBJ2-3; TRBD2 is a possible D gene (5 bases). Germline V gene sequence: CDR1 SGHDT, CDR2 YYEEEE. V was pared by 2 bases and J by 0 bases, with 10 bases between. The CDR3 loop spans 15 amino acids. The CDR3 coding sequence is TGTGCCAGCAGCTTAGGGAGCGGCAGCACAGATACGCAGTATTTT. This translates into CASSLGSGSTDTQYF.

The chain recombines TRBV7-9 with TRBJ2-5; no clear D. The ends were cut back, 4 bases at V and 2 bases at J, with 14 bases in the middle. Germline loops: CDR1 SEHNR, CDR2 FQNEAQ (reference sequence). This CDR3 is 15 amino acids long. The CDR3, as DNA: TGTGCCAGCAGCTCGTCCGGTTTAATTCAAGAGACCCAGTACTTC. This gives the protein CASSSSGLIQETQYF.

The rearrangement uses TRBV7-6 and TRBJ2-3, with TRBD2 matching over 11 bases. This CDR3 is built from 16 residues. Germline lookup yields CDR1 SGHVS and CDR2 FNYEAQ. V shed 6 bases and J 2 bases; nucleotides not matched to a gene: 7. CDR3: CASSFTSGGLTDTQYF. The CDR3 coding sequence is TGTGCCAGCAGTTTTACTAGCGGGGGTCTCACAGATACGCAGTATTTT.

The V call is TRBV19, the J call TRBJ1-2, with D hard to call. The CDR3 runs to 13 residues. V lost 3 bases and J 1 base, leaving 6 bases between the germline ends. CDR1 is LNHDA, CDR2 SQIVND, per germline (reference sequence). CDR3 DNA sequence: TGTGCCAGTAGTATTGAGGGTAACTATGGCTACACCTTC. It translates to CASSIEGNYGYTF.

This sequence joins TRBV25-1 and TRBJ1-4, with 10 bases fitting TRBD1. Germline CDR1 is MGHDK and CDR2 is SYGVNS. This CDR3 contains 16 residues. Trimming removed 3 bases from V and 8 bases from J; junction bases left unmatched: 9. DNA for the CDR3: TGTGCCAGCAGTGATCCGGACAGGGGGGGAGAGGAAAAACTGTTTTTT. Protein sequence: CASSDPDRGGEEKLFF.

The J gene is TRBJ2-2, the V gene TRBV6-5; D is perhaps TRBD2 (7 bases). The germline V and J ends were trimmed by 6 bases and 6 bases, with 11 bases remaining between them. Per the germline V gene, CDR1 is MNHEY and CDR2 is SVGAGI. The CDR3 runs 13 residues. As DNA, the CDR3 is TGTGCCAGCAGGGAGGGGGGGGCCGGGGAGCTGTTTTTT. Protein: CASREGGAGELFF.

The rearrangement uses TRBV5-8 and TRBJ1-1, with D perhaps TRBD1 (6 bases). Germline V lookup: CDR1 SGHTS, CDR2 YDEGEE. V lost 6 bases and J 1 base, leaving 25 bases between the germline ends. The CDR3 has 18 residues. Here the CDR3 DNA reads TGTGCCAGCACTCCCATTGTGGGTCTCCAGGGGTGGAACACTGAAGCTTTCTTT. Its translation is CASTPIVGLQGWNTEAFF.

This chain uses TRBV27 with TRBJ2-5; TRBD1 agrees at 8 bases. V gave up 6 bases and J gave up 3 bases; unmatched junction bases: 9. The germline CDR1 and CDR2 sequences are MNHEY and SMNVEV (reference sequence). This CDR3 spans 15 amino acids. CDR3 coding DNA: TGTGCCAGCAGGCGCAGGGGGCTTCCGGAAGAGACCCAGTACTTC. Protein product: CASRRRGLPEETQYF.

The V call is TRBV2, the J call TRBJ2-5, with 7 bases aligning to TRBD1. The DNA end lines up better with TRBJ2-7; the J call may be wrong. The CDR3 contains 14 residues. The germline gives CDR1 SNHLY, CDR2 FYNNEI. The CDR3 DNA reads as TGTGCCAGCACCAAGGGACAGCTCTCCTACGAGCAGTACTTC. It codes for CASTKGQLSYEQYF.

The rearrangement joins TRBV4-2 to TRBJ1-3; 9 bases agree with TRBD1. Germline V lookup: CDR1 LGHNA, CDR2 YNFKEQ. The ends lost 5 bases at V and 0 bases at J; junction bases unmatched: 8. This CDR3 has 17 residues. For the CDR3, the DNA is TGTGCCAGCAGCGAACTACCGGGACAGGGCTCTGGAAACACCATATATTTT. This gives the protein CASSELPGQGSGNTIYF.

The chain links TRBV6-6 to TRBJ1-3; 7 bases are shared with TRBD1. The junction had 8 bases not matched to a gene; V was cut back by 5 bases and J by 1 base. The CDR3 runs to 16 residues. Germline assignment: CDR1 MNHNY and CDR2 SVGAGI (reference sequence). The CDR3 spells CASSNQQGNSGNTIYF. CDR3 nucleotides: TGTGCCAGCAGTAACCAACAGGGGAATTCTGGAAACACCATATATTTT.

The chain carries TRBV4-1 and TRBJ2-3; D may be TRBD2 (6 bases). CDR3 size: 16 residues. CDR1 MGHRA and CDR2 YSYEKL come from the germline V gene. Trimming stripped 0 bases from V and 4 bases from J, with 14 bases between. Here the CDR3 reads CASSQDRRESPDTQYF. In DNA form, the CDR3 reads TGCGCCAGCAGCCAAGACCGGAGGGAATCGCCAGATACGCAGTATTTT.

The chain uses TRBV6-1 and TRBJ2-4, with D tentatively TRBD2 (6 bases). Trimming pared 6 bases from V and 7 bases from J, leaving 13 bases between. Germline-derived CDR1 and CDR2 are MNHNS and SASEGT. This CDR3 is 13 amino acids long. The CDR3 DNA sequence: TGTGCCAGCAGATGGACGGGAGTGAACATTCAGTACTTC. Translated: CASRWTGVNIQYF.

In this sample, this clone turned up a few times. The J gene is TRBJ2-1, the V gene TRBV7-9; 11 nucleotides align to TRBD2. The J segment lost 16 bases and the V segment lost 1 base, leaving 9 bases of the junction unmatched. In germline, CDR1 is SEHNR, CDR2 FQNEAQ (reference sequence). CDR3 length equals 14 residues. The DNA for the CDR3 is TGTGCCAGCAGCTTAGGACTAGCGGGGTCTTTTAAATTCTTC. It is translated as CASSLGLAGSFKFF. The full variable domain, with the rest looked up from reference TRBV7-9 and TRBJ2-1, is DTGVSQNPRHKITKRGQNVTFRCDPISEHNRLYWYRQTLGQGPEFLTYFQNEAQLEKSRLLSDRFSAERPKGSFSTLEIQRTEQGDSAMYLCASSLGLAGSFKFFGPGTRLTVL.